The text below deals with one TCR beta chain. This clonotype has just a few counts. Its antigen remains unidentified. Base qualities were left out, and no much larger clone turns up one base away. Libraries were constructed by PCR. The listed sequencing device is Illumina HiSeq 2000. TCRdb ran its own pipeline on the public reads, namely fastp trimming at Q25 and MiXCR clone calling, and kept in-frame beta chains. Each entry is one CDR3 protein sequence, shown with its most common DNA and genes. The sample table holds 100,000 or so distinct CDR3 sequences, of which under 60% were seen once. The ten largest clones take up 9.5% to 15% of the sample. V loses 0 bases, J loses 1 base, and the germline ends lie 9 bases apart. Sequences LNHNV (CDR1) and YYDKDF (CDR2) are obtained from the germline V gene (reference sequence). The CDR3 measures 15 amino acids from cysteine to phenylalanine. The only DNA kept is the CDR3, 45 bases in frame from the first base.

These data belong to a study of CDR3 diversity in severe acne (dated by TCRdb to about 2019). The TCR originated in a male donor with acne. Sequenced sample: blood. Recombination connected TRBV15 to TRBJ2-5; the D gene is perhaps TRBD1, on 6 matching bases. The CDR3 loop reads CATSRDLTGQETQYF. The bases are TGTGCCACCAGCAGAGATCTGACAGGCCAAGAGACCCAGTACTTC.